This note documents a single TCR beta chain sequence. This record comes from a study of T cell responses to AZD1222 COVID-19 vaccine. Germline-derived CDR1 and CDR2 are MGHRA and YSYEKL. The CDR3 has 15 amino acids. Between the trimmed V and J ends, which lost 2 bases and 5 bases, there was a span of 13 bases. TCRdb's table, derived via immunoSEQ multiplex PCR, lists solely in-frame clones and lacks some. The table has some 66,000 clones, 80% to 90% seen once. This sequence was found in an adult who received the AZD1222 COVID-19 vaccine. The V call is TRBV4-1, the J call TRBJ2-1; D possibly corresponds to TRBD2 (6 bases). Specimen: peripheral blood, collected 28 days after the second AZD1222 dose. CDR3 coding DNA: TGCGCCAGCAGCCAAAGAGGCGGGGATGACAATGAGCAGTTCTTC. The encoded protein is CASSQRGGDDNEQFF.